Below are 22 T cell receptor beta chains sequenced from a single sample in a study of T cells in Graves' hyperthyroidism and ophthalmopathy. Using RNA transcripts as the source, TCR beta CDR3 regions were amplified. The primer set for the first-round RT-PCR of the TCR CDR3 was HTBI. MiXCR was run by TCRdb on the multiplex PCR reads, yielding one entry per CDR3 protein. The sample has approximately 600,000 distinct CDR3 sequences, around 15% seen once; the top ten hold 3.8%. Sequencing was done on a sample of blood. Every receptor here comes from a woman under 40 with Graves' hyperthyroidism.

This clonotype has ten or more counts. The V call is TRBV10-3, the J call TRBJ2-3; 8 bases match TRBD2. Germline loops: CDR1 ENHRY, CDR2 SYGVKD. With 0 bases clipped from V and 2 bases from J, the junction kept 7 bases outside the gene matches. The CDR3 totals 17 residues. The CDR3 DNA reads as TGTGCCATCAGTGAGTCCGTTAGCGGGAACCCCACAGATACGCAGTATTTT. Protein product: CAISESVSGNPTDTQYF.

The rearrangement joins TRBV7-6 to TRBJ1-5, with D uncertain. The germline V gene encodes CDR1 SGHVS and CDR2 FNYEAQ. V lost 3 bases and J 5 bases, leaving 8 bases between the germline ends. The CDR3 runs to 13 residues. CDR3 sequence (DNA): TGTGCCAGCAGCTTCCCCGACTATCAGCCCCAGCATTTT. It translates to CASSFPDYQPQHF.

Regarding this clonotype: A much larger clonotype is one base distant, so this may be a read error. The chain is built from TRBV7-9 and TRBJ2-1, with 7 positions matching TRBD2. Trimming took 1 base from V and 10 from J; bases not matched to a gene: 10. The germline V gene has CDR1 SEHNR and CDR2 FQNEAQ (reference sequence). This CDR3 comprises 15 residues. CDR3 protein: CASSLGSSGFYEQFF. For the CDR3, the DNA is TGTGCCAGCAGCTTAGGCTCTAGCGGCTTCTACGAGCAGTTCTTC.

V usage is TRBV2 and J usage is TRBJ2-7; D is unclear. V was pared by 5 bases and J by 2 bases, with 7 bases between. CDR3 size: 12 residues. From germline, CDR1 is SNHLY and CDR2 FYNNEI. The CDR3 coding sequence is TGTGCCAGCAGTTTCGCAGCCTACGAGCAGTACTTC. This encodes CASSFAAYEQYF.

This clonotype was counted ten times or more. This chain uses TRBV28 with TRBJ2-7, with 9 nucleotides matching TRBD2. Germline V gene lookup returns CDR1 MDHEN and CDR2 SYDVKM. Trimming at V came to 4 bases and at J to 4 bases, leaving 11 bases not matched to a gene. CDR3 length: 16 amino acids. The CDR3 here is CASSSLGELAGYEQYF. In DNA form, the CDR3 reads TGTGCCAGCAGTTCCTTAGGCGAGCTAGCGGGATACGAGCAGTACTTC.

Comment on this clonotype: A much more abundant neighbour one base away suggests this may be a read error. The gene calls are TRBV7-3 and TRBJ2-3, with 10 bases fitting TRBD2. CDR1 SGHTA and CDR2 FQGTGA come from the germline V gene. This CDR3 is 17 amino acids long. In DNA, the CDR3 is TGTGCCAGCAGCCCCGAATGGACTAGCGGCCGCACAGGTACGCAGTATTTT. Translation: CASSPEWTSGRTGTQYF.

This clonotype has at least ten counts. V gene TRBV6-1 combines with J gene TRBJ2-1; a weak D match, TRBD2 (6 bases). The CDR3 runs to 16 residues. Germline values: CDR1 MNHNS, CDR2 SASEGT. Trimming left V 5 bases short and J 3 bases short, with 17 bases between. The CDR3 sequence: CASSLTWTTDYNEQFF. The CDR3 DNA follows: TGTGCCAGCAGTCTAACGTGGACTACAGACTACAATGAGCAGTTCTTC.

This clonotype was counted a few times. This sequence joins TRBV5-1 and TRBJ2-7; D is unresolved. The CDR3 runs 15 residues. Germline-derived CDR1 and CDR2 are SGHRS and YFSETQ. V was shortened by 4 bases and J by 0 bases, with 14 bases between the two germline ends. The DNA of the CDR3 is TGCGCCAGCAGCGTCGACATATCGAGCTCCTACGAGCAGTACTTC. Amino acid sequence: CASSVDISSSYEQYF.

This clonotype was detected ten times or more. The CDR3 spells CASSSRILRDGSYEQYF. The CDR3 nucleotides read TGTGCCAGCAGCTCACGAATCCTCCGGGACGGATCCTACGAGCAGTACTTC. This chain joins TRBV28 and TRBJ2-7; D is tentatively TRBD1 or TRBD2 (5 bases each). The CDR3 runs to 17 residues. Germline CDR1 is MDHEN and CDR2 is SYDVKM. Trimming shortened V by 6 bases and J by 1 base, and 22 bases separated the two germline ends.

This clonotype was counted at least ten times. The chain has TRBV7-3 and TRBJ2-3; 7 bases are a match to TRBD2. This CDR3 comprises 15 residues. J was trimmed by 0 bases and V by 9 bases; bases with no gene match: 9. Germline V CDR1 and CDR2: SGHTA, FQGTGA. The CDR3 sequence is CASSTSGGSTDTQYF. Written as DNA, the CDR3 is TGTGCCAGTAGCACCTCCGGGGGGAGCACAGATACGCAGTATTTT.

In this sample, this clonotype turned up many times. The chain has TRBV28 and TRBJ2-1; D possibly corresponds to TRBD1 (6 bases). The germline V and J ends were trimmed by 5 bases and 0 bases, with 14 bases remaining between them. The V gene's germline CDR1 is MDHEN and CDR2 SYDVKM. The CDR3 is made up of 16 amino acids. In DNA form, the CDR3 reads TGTGCCAGCAGTCCGACCTGGACAGTCTCCTACAATGAGCAGTTCTTC. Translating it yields CASSPTWTVSYNEQFF.

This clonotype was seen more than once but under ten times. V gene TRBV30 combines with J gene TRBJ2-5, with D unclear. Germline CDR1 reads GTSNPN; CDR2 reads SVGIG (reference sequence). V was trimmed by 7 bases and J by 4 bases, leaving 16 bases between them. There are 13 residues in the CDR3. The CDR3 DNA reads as TGTGCCTCGGACGGGCTCGAGAGAGAGACCCAGTACTTC. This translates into CASDGLERETQYF.

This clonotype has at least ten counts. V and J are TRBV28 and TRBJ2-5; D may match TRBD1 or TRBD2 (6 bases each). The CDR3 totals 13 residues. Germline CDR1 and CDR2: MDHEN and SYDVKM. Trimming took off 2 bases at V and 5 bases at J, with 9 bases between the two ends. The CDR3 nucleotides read TGTGCCAGCAGTTTACGGAGGGGGGAGACCCAGTACTTC. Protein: CASSLRRGETQYF. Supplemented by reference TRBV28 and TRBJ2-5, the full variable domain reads DVKVTQSSRYLVKRTGEKVFLECVQDMDHENMFWYRQDPGLGLRLIYFSYDVKMKEKGDIPEGYSVSREKKERFSLILESASTNQTSMYLCASSLRRGETQYFGPGTRLLVL.

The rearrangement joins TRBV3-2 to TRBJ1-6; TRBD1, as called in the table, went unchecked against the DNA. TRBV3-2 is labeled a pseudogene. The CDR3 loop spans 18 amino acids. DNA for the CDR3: TGTGCCTGCAGCCAACGAGTTCCGACAGGGATGATGAATTCACCCCTCCACTTT. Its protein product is CACSQRVPTGMMNSPLHF.

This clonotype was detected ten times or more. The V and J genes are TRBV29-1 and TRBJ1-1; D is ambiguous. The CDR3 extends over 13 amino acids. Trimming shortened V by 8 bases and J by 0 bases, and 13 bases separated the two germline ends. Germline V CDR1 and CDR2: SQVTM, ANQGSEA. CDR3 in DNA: TGCAGCACAGCCCCCAGACTGAACACTGAAGCTTTCTTT. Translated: CSTAPRLNTEAFF. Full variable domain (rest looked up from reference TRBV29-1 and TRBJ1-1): SAVISQKPSRDICQRGTSLTIQCQVDSQVTMMFWYRQQPGQSLTLIATANQGSEATYESGFVIDKFPISRPNLTFSTLTVSNMSPEDSSIYLCSTAPRLNTEAFFGQGTRLTVV.

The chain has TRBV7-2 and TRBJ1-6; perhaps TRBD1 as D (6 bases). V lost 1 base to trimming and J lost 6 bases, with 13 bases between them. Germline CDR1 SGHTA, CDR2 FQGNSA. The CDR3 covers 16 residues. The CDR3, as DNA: TGTGCCAGCAGCTTAGAGTGGGCAGGGGTTAATTCACCCCTCCACTTT. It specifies CASSLEWAGVNSPLHF.

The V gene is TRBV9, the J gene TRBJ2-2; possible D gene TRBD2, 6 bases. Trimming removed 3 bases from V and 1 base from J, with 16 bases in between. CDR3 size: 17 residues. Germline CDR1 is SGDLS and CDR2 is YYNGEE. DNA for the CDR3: TGTGCCAGCAGCGCGTCCCCTGGAGGGAGGAACACCGGGGAGCTGTTTTTT. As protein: CASSASPGGRNTGELFF. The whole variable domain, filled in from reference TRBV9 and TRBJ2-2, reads DSGVTQTPKHLITATGQRVTLRCSPRSGDLSVYWYQQSLDQGLQFLIQYYNGEERAKGNILERFSAQQFPDLHSELNLSSLELGDSALYFCASSASPGGRNTGELFFGEGSRLTVL.

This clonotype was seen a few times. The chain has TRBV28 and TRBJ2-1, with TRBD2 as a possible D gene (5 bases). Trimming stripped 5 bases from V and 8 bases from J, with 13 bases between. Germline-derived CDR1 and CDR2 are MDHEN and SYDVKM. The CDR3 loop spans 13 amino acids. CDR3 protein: CASSPRTRDEQFF. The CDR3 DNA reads TGTGCCAGCAGTCCTCGAACGAGGGATGAGCAGTTCTTC.

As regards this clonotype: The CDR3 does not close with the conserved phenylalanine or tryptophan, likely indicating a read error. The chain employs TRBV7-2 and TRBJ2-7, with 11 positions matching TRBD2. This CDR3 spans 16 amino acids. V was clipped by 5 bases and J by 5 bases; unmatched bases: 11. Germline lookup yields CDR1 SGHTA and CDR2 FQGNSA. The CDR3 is CASSRSLAGARNEQYL. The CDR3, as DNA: TGTGCCAGCAGCAGATCACTAGCGGGAGCTAGGAACGAGCAGTACTTG.

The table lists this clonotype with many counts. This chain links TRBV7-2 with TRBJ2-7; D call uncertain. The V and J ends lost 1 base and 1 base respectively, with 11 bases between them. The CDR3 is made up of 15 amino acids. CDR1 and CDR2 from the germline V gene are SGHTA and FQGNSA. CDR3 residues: CASSLGPGNSYEQYF. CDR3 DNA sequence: TGTGCCAGCAGCTTAGGGCCCGGTAATTCCTACGAGCAGTACTTC.

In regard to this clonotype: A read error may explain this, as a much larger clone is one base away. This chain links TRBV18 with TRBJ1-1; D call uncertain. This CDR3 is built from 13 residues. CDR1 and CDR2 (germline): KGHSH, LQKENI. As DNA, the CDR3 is TGTGCCAGCTCACCGATGGAGAACGCTGAAGCTTTCTTT. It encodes CASSPMENAEAFF. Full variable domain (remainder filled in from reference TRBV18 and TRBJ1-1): NAGVMQNPRHLVRRRGQEARLRCSPMKGHSHVYWYRQLPEEGLKFMVYLQKENIIDESGMPKERFSAEFPKEGPSILRIQQVVRGDSAAYFCASSPMENAEAFFGQGTRLTVV.

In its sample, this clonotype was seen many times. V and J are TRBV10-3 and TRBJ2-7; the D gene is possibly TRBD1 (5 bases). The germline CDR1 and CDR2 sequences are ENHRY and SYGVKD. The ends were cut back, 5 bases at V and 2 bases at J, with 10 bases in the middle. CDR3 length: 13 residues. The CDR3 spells CAISTDTAYEQYF. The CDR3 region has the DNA TGTGCCATCAGTACGGACACCGCCTACGAGCAGTACTTC.